The rows below give T cell receptor beta chains drawn from one sample of a study of glioma-infiltrating T cells after dendritic cell vaccination. Sequencing was performed with immunoSEQ multiplex PCR; in TCRdb, only in-frame clones are kept and a portion is missing. The sample carries roughly 80,000 clones, roughly 91% recorded once. The input for sequencing was blood, taken after dendritic cell vaccination. These receptors all come from a human donor with glioblastoma. Each CDR3 is given with its conserved first and last residue. The D gene is left open where the match is weak. Expanded clones are given a class, and other clones once, few, many or no size at all.

j_gene: TRBJ2-1
abundance: .
v_gene: TRBV27
d_gene: .
CDR3aa: CASSLTRGWDNEQFF
CDR3nt: TGTGCCAGCAGCCTAACTCGGGGTTGGGACAATGAGCAGTTCTTC

j_gene: TRBJ2-7
abundance: .
v_gene: TRBV19
d_gene: .
CDR3aa: CASSIMVQGGNEQYF
CDR3nt: TGTGCCAGTAGTATTATGGTCCAGGGGGGCAACGAGCAGTACTTC

j_gene: TRBJ2-7
abundance: .
v_gene: TRBV7-2
d_gene: .
CDR3aa: CASSVSSYEQYF
CDR3nt: TGTGCCAGCAGCGTTAGCTCCTACGAGCAGTACTTC

j_gene: TRBJ2-7
abundance: .
v_gene: TRBV5-5
d_gene: .
CDR3aa: CASSLAGEGEQYF
CDR3nt: TGTGCCAGCAGCTTGGCAGGGGAAGGCGAGCAGTACTTC

j_gene: TRBJ2-1
abundance: .
v_gene: TRBV10-1
d_gene: TRBD1
CDR3aa: CASSEPGQGQFF
CDR3nt: TGCGCCAGCAGTGAGCCGGGACAGGGGCAGTTCTTC

j_gene: TRBJ1-5
abundance: .
v_gene: TRBV2
d_gene: .
CDR3aa: CASSGPGAQHF
CDR3nt: TGTGCCAGCAGTGGGCCCGGAGCCCAGCATTTT

j_gene: TRBJ2-5
abundance: .
v_gene: TRBV20-1
d_gene: .
CDR3aa: CSCRVDETQYF
CDR3nt: TGCAGTTGCAGGGTGGACGAGACCCAGTACTTC

j_gene: TRBJ1-2
abundance: .
v_gene: TRBV6-6
d_gene: .
CDR3aa: CASSFDRSNYGYTF
CDR3nt: TGTGCCAGCAGTTTCGACAGGTCTAACTATGGCTACACCTTC

j_gene: TRBJ2-1
abundance: once
v_gene: TRBV19
d_gene: TRBD2
CDR3aa: CASSSAGLAGLLNEQFF
CDR3nt: TGTGCCAGTAGTTCGGCCGGACTAGCGGGACTCCTCAATGAGCAGTTCTTC

j_gene: TRBJ1-2
abundance: .
v_gene: TRBV29-1
d_gene: TRBD1
CDR3aa: CSVGDRGYTF
CDR3nt: TGCAGCGTTGGGGACAGGGGCTACACCTTC

j_gene: TRBJ2-3
abundance: .
v_gene: TRBV13
d_gene: TRBD2
CDR3aa: CASSLGTSGSPDTQYF
CDR3nt: TGTGCCAGCAGCTTAGGGACTAGCGGGAGCCCAGATACGCAGTATTTT

j_gene: TRBJ2-2
abundance: .
v_gene: TRBV15
d_gene: TRBD2
CDR3aa: CATSRDLRLAGNTGELFF
CDR3nt: TGTGCCACCAGCAGAGATCTTAGACTAGCGGGGAACACCGGGGAGCTGTTTTTT

j_gene: TRBJ2-3
abundance: .
v_gene: TRBV4-1
d_gene: TRBD2
CDR3aa: CASSRGTSGTDTQYF
CDR3nt: TGCGCCAGCAGCCGAGGGACTAGCGGAACAGATACGCAGTATTTT

j_gene: TRBJ2-7
abundance: .
v_gene: TRBV5-5
d_gene: TRBD1
CDR3aa: CASSRQGAYEQYF
CDR3nt: TGTGCCAGCAGCCGACAGGGAGCCTACGAGCAGTACTTC

j_gene: TRBJ1-2
abundance: .
v_gene: TRBV2
d_gene: TRBD1
CDR3aa: CASSERGPYGYTF
CDR3nt: TGTGCCAGCAGTGAAAGGGGGCCCTATGGCTACACCTTC

j_gene: TRBJ2-1
abundance: .
v_gene: TRBV4-1
d_gene: TRBD1
CDR3aa: CASSQTGTGAYNEQFF
CDR3nt: TGCGCCAGCAGCCAAACCGGGACAGGAGCCTACAATGAGCAGTTCTTC

j_gene: TRBJ1-1
abundance: once
v_gene: TRBV5-1
d_gene: .
CDR3aa: CASSLPGDEAFF
CDR3nt: TGCGCCAGCAGTCTCCCGGGAGACGAAGCTTTCTTT

j_gene: TRBJ2-7
abundance: .
v_gene: TRBV5-6
d_gene: TRBD1
CDR3aa: CASSQGPGTGLYNEQYF
CDR3nt: TGTGCCAGCAGCCAGGGGCCCGGGACAGGGTTGTACAACGAGCAGTACTTC

j_gene: TRBJ2-5
abundance: .
v_gene: TRBV6-5
d_gene: TRBD2
CDR3aa: CASSYREEETQYF
CDR3nt: TGTGCCAGCAGTTACCGGGAGGAAGAGACCCAGTACTTC

j_gene: TRBJ1-5
abundance: .
v_gene: TRBV6-6
d_gene: TRBD1
CDR3aa: CASQMTTGAGQPQHF
CDR3nt: TGTGCCAGCCAGATGACAACAGGGGCTGGTCAGCCCCAGCATTTT

j_gene: TRBJ1-4
abundance: few
v_gene: TRBV7-9
d_gene: .
CDR3aa: CASSLALTNEKLFF
CDR3nt: TGTGCCAGCAGCTTAGCCCTAACTAATGAAAAACTGTTTTTT

j_gene: TRBJ2-7
abundance: few
v_gene: TRBV7-9
d_gene: .
CDR3aa: CASSLGGGPYEQYF
CDR3nt: TGTGCCAGCAGCTTAGGGGGGGGCCCCTACGAGCAGTACTTC

j_gene: TRBJ2-4
abundance: .
v_gene: TRBV7-9
d_gene: TRBD1
CDR3aa: CASSTPGQVLAKNIQYF
CDR3nt: TGTGCCAGCAGCACTCCCGGACAGGTCCTAGCCAAAAACATTCAGTACTTC

j_gene: TRBJ1-3
abundance: .
v_gene: TRBV7-8
d_gene: .
CDR3aa: CASGTWGEGNTIYF
CDR3nt: TGTGCCAGCGGAACTTGGGGGGAGGGAAACACCATATATTTT

j_gene: TRBJ1-3
abundance: once
v_gene: TRBV11-2
d_gene: .
CDR3aa: CASSSDRRGNTIYF
CDR3nt: TGTGCCAGCAGCTCGGACAGAAGAGGAAACACCATATATTTT

j_gene: TRBJ1-2
abundance: .
v_gene: TRBV6-1
d_gene: .
CDR3aa: CASSPWESPNYGYTF
CDR3nt: TGTGCCAGCAGTCCCTGGGAGAGCCCTAACTATGGCTACACCTTC

j_gene: TRBJ2-5
abundance: .
v_gene: TRBV25-1
d_gene: TRBD2
CDR3aa: CASSAWGGAQETQYF
CDR3nt: TGTGCCAGCAGTGCCTGGGGAGGGGCTCAAGAGACCCAGTACTTC

j_gene: TRBJ2-2
abundance: .
v_gene: TRBV29-1
d_gene: .
CDR3aa: CSVGDTGSTTGELFF
CDR3nt: TGCAGCGTTGGAGATACAGGGTCCACCACCGGGGAGCTGTTTTTT

j_gene: TRBJ2-1
abundance: .
v_gene: TRBV5-1
d_gene: TRBD2
CDR3aa: CASSYGLAGGLGEQFF
CDR3nt: TGCGCCAGCAGCTACGGACTAGCGGGGGGGCTGGGTGAGCAGTTCTTC

j_gene: TRBJ2-5
abundance: .
v_gene: TRBV7-7
d_gene: .
CDR3aa: CASSSSQGETQYF
CDR3nt: TGTGCTAGCAGCAGCTCACAGGGTGAGACCCAGTACTTC

j_gene: TRBJ2-1
abundance: .
v_gene: TRBV2
d_gene: .
CDR3aa: CASSTPRGSFSYNEQFF
CDR3nt: TGTGCCAGCAGTACCCCCCGCGGGTCCTTCTCCTACAATGAGCAGTTCTTC

j_gene: TRBJ1-2
abundance: .
v_gene: TRBV19
d_gene: .
CDR3aa: CASREAQSRGYTF
CDR3nt: TGTGCCAGTAGGGAGGCCCAAAGCAGGGGCTACACCTTC

j_gene: TRBJ2-3
abundance: .
v_gene: TRBV5-1
d_gene: TRBD2
CDR3aa: CASSLAGLGTDTQYF
CDR3nt: TGCGCCAGCAGCTTGGCGGGACTAGGCACAGATACGCAGTATTTT

j_gene: TRBJ2-3
abundance: .
v_gene: TRBV7-3
d_gene: .
CDR3aa: CASSPGSGAWDTQYF
CDR3nt: TGTGCCAGCAGCCCAGGAAGCGGCGCATGGGATACGCAGTATTTT

j_gene: TRBJ1-3
abundance: .
v_gene: TRBV18
d_gene: .
CDR3aa: CASSPPSGPGNTIYF
CDR3nt: TGTGCCAGCTCACCACCGTCTGGGCCTGGAAACACCATATATTTT

j_gene: TRBJ2-2
abundance: .
v_gene: TRBV11-2
d_gene: .
CDR3aa: CASSSSSNTGELFF
CDR3nt: TGTGCCAGCAGCTCTTCCTCGAACACCGGGGAGCTGTTTTTT

j_gene: TRBJ1-5
abundance: .
v_gene: TRBV2
d_gene: .
CDR3aa: CASGLGQGVNQPQHF
CDR3nt: TGTGCCAGCGGGCTGGGGCAGGGTGTTAATCAGCCCCAGCATTTT

j_gene: TRBJ1-5
abundance: .
v_gene: TRBV6-5
d_gene: .
CDR3aa: CASSSTGRARDQPQHF
CDR3nt: TGTGCCAGCAGTTCAACAGGGAGGGCGCGGGATCAGCCCCAGCATTTT

j_gene: TRBJ2-5
abundance: once
v_gene: TRBV18
d_gene: .
CDR3aa: CASSPDRSQTQYF
CDR3nt: TGTGCCAGCTCACCGGACAGATCCCAGACCCAGTACTTC

j_gene: TRBJ2-3
abundance: .
v_gene: TRBV4-2
d_gene: TRBD1
CDR3aa: CASSPTGQGGTDTQYF
CDR3nt: TGTGCCAGCAGCCCCACCGGACAGGGGGGCACAGATACGCAGTATTTT

j_gene: TRBJ2-5
abundance: .
v_gene: TRBV11-3
d_gene: .
CDR3aa: CASSWAGVGETQYF
CDR3nt: TGTGCCAGCTCATGGGCAGGGGTCGGGGAGACCCAGTACTTC

j_gene: TRBJ1-2
abundance: .
v_gene: TRBV11-2
d_gene: .
CDR3aa: CASAQGLSGYTF
CDR3nt: TGTGCCAGCGCGCAGGGTTTGAGTGGCTACACCTTC

j_gene: TRBJ1-2
abundance: few
v_gene: TRBV4-3
d_gene: .
CDR3aa: CASSPSLTRLYFGYTF
CDR3nt: TGCGCCAGCAGCCCCTCCTTGACTCGACTCTACTTTGGCTACACCTTC

j_gene: TRBJ2-5
abundance: .
v_gene: TRBV9
d_gene: TRBD1
CDR3aa: CASSPQGAQAQETQYF
CDR3nt: TGTGCCAGCAGCCCCCAGGGGGCGCAGGCCCAAGAGACCCAGTACTTC

j_gene: TRBJ2-7
abundance: .
v_gene: TRBV2
d_gene: .
CDR3aa: CASSAGIPSGEQYF
CDR3nt: TGTGCCAGCAGTGCGGGAATCCCCTCGGGGGAGCAGTACTTC

j_gene: TRBJ2-5
abundance: .
v_gene: TRBV11-3
d_gene: TRBD2
CDR3aa: CASSLGEASGSLETQYF
CDR3nt: TGTGCCAGCAGCTTGGGGGAAGCTAGCGGGAGTCTCGAGACCCAGTACTTC